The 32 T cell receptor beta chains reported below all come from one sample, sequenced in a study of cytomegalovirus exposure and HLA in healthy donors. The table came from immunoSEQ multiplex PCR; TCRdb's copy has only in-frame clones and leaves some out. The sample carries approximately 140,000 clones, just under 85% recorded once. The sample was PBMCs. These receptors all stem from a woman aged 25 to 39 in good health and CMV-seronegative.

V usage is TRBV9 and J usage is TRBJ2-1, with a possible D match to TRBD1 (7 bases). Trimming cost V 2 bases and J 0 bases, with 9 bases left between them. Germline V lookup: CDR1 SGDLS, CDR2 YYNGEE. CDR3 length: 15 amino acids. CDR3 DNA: TGTGCCAGCAGCGTGGAGGGGGCCTCCTACAATGAGCAGTTCTTC. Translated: CASSVEGASYNEQFF.

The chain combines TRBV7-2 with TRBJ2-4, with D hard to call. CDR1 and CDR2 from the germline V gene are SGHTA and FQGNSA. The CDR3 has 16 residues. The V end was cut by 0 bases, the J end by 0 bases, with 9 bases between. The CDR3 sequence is CASSLAPTPAKNIQYF. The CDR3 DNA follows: TGTGCCAGCAGCTTAGCGCCGACTCCAGCCAAAAACATTCAGTACTTC.

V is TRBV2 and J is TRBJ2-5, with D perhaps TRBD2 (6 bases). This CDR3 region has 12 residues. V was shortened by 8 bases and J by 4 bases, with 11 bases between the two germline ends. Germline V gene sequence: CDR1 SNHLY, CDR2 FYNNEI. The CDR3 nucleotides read TGTGCCAGCCGGGTGGGGGGAGAGACCCAGTACTTC. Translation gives CASRVGGETQYF. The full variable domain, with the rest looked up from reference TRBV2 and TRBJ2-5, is EPEVTQTPSHQVTQMGQEVILRCVPISNHLYFYWYRQILGQKVEFLVSFYNNEISEKSEIFDDQFSVERPDGSNFTLKIRSTKLEDSAMYFCASRVGGETQYFGPGTRLLVL.

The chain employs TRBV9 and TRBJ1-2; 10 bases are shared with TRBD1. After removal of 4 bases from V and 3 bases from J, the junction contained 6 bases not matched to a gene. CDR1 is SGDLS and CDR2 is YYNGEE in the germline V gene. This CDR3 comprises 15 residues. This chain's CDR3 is CASSIEGTGDYGYTF. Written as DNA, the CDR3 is TGTGCCAGCAGCATCGAAGGGACAGGGGACTATGGCTACACCTTC.

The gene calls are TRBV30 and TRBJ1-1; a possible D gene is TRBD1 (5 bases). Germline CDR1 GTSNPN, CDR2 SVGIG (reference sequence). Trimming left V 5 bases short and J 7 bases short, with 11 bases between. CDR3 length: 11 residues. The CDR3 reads CAWGAVSEAFF. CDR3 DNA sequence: TGTGCCTGGGGGGCAGTGAGTGAAGCTTTCTTT.

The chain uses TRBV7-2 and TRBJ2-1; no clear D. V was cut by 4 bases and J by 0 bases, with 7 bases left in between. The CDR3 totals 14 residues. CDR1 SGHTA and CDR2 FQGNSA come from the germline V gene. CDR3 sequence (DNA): TGTGCCAGCAGCTCGGTCTCCTCCTACAATGAGCAGTTCTTC. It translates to CASSSVSSYNEQFF.

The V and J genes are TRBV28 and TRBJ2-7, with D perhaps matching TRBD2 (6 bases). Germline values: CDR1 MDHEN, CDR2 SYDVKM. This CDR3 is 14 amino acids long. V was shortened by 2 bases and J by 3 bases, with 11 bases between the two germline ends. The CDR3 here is CASSLSSGGYEQYF. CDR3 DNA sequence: TGTGCCAGCAGTTTAAGTAGCGGAGGCTACGAGCAGTACTTC.

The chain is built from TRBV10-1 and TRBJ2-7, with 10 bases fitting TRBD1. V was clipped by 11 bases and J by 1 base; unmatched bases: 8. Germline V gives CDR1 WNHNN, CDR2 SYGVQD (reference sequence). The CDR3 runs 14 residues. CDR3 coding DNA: TGCGCCGGCGGGACAGGGGAATGTTCCTACGAGCAGTACTTC. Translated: CAGGTGECSYEQYF.

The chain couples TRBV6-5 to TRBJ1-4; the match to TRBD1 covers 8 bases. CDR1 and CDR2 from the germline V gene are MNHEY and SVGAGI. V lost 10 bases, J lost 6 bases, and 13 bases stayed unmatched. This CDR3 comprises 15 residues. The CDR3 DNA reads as TGTGCCACTCAAAGGGCGCAGGGGGCGTATGAAAAACTGTTTTTT. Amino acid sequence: CATQRAQGAYEKLFF.

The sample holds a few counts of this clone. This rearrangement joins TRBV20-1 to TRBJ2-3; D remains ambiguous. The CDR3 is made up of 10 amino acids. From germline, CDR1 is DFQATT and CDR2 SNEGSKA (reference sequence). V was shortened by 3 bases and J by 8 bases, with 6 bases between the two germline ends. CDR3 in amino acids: CSASSVTQYF. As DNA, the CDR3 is TGCAGTGCTAGCTCCGTTACGCAGTATTTT.

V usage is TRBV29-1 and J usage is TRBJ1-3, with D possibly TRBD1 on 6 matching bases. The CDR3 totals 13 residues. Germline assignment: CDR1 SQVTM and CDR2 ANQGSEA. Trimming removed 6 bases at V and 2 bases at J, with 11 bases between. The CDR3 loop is CSVAGETGNTIYF. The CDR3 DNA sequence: TGCAGCGTCGCAGGGGAAACTGGAAACACCATATATTTT.

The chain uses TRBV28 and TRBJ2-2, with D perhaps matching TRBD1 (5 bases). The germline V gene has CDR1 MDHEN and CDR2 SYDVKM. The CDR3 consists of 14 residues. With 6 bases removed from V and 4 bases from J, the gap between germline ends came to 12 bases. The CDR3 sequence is CASSLQGGTGELFF. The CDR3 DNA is TGTGCCAGCAGCCTTCAGGGTGGCACCGGGGAGCTGTTTTTT.

The CDR3 DNA is TGCGCCAGCAGCCAAGATCCCACTTCCTACGAGCAGTACTTC. Its translation is CASSQDPTSYEQYF. The chain couples TRBV4-1 to TRBJ2-7; D is ambiguous. V gave up 0 bases and J gave up 1 base, with 7 bases separating them. The CDR3 contains 14 residues. The germline gives CDR1 MGHRA, CDR2 YSYEKL.

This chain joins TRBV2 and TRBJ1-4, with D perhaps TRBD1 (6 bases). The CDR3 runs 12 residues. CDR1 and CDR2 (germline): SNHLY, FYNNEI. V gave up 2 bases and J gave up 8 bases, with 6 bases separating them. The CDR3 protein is CASSEQGEKLFF. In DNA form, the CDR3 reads TGTGCCAGCAGTGAACAGGGGGAAAAACTGTTTTTT.

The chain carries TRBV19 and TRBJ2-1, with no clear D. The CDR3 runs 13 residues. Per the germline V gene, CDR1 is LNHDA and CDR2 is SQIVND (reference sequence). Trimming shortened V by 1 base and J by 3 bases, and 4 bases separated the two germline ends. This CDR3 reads CASSIASYNEQFF. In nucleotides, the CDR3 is TGTGCCAGTAGTATAGCCAGCTACAATGAGCAGTTCTTC.

The CDR3 region is CATSREEGAHSKAFF. CDR3 coding DNA: TGTGCCACCAGCAGAGAAGAGGGGGCTCATTCTAAAGCTTTCTTT. The chain couples TRBV15 to TRBJ1-1, with 7 positions matching TRBD1. This CDR3 has 15 amino acids. The V segment lost 0 bases and the J segment 9 bases; nucleotides outside the gene matches: 10. In germline, CDR1 is LNHNV, CDR2 YYDKDF (reference sequence).

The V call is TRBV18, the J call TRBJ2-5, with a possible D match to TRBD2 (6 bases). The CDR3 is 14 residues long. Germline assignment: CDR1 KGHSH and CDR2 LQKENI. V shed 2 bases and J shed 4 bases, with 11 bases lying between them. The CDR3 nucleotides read TGTGCCAGCTCACCAGGGTCGGGGGTAGAGACCCAGTACTTC. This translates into CASSPGSGVETQYF. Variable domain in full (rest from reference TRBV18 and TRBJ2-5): NAGVMQNPRHLVRRRGQEARLRCSPMKGHSHVYWYRQLPEEGLKFMVYLQKENIIDESGMPKERFSAEFPKEGPSILRIQQVVRGDSAAYFCASSPGSGVETQYFGPGTRLLVL.

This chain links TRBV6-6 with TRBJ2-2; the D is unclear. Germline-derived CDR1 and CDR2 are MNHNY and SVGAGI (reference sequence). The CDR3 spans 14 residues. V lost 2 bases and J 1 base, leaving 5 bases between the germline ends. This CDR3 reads CASSYARNTGELFF. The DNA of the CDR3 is TGTGCCAGCAGTTACGCCAGGAACACCGGGGAGCTGTTTTTT.

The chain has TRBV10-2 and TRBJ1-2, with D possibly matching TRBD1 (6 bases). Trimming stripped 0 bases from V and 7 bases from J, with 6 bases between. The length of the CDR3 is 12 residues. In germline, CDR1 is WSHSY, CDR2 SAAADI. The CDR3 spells CASSESGGGYTF. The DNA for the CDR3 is TGCGCCAGCAGTGAGTCAGGGGGTGGCTACACCTTC.

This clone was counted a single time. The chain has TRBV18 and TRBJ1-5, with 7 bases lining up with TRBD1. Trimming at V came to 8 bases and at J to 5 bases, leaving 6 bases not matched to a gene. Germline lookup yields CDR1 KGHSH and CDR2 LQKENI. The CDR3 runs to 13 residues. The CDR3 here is CASARDRDQPQHF. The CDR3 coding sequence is TGTGCCAGCGCACGGGACAGAGATCAGCCCCAGCATTTT.

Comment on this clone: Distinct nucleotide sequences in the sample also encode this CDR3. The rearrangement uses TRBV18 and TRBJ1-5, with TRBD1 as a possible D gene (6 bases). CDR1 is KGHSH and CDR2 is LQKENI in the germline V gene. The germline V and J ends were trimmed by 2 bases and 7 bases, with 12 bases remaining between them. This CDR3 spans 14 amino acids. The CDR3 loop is CASSPGAGDQPQHF. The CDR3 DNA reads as TGTGCCAGCTCACCAGGAGCAGGGGACCAGCCCCAGCATTTT.

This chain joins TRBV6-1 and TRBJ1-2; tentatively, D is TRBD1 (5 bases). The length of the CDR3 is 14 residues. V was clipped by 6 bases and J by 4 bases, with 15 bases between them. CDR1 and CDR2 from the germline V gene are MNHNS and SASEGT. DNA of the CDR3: TGTGCCAGCAGGCTTCCGGACAAGGGCTATGGCTACACCTTC. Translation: CASRLPDKGYGYTF.

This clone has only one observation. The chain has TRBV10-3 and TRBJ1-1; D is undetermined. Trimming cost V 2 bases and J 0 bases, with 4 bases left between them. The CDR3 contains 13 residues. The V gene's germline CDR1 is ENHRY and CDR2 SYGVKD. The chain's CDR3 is CAISETVNTEAFF. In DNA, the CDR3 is TGTGCCATCAGTGAGACAGTGAACACTGAAGCTTTCTTT.

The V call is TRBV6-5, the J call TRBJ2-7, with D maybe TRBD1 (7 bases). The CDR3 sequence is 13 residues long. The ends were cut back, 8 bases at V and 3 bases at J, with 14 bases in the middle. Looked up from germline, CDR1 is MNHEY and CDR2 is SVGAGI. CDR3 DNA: TGTGCCAGCGGGAACAGGGGACTCTACGAGCAGTACTTC. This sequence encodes CASGNRGLYEQYF.

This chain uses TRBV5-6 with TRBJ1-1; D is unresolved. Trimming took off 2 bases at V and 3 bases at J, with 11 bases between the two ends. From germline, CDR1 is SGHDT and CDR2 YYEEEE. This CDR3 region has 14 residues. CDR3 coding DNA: TGTGCCAGCAGCTTCCTATTACGAGACACTGAAGCTTTCTTT. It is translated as CASSFLLRDTEAFF.

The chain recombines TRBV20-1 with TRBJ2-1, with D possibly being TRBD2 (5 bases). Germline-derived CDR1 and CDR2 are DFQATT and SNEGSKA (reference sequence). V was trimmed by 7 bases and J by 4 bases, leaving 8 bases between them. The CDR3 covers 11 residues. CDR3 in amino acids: CSGERYNEQFF. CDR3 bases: TGCAGTGGGGAGCGTTACAATGAGCAGTTCTTC.

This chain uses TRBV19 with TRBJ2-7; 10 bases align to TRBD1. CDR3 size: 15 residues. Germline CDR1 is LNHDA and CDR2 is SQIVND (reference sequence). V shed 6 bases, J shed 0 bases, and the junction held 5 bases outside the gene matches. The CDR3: CASSLDRGPSYEQYF. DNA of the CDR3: TGTGCCAGTAGCTTAGACAGGGGGCCCTCCTACGAGCAGTACTTC. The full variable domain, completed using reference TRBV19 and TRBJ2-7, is DGGITQSPKYLFRKEGQNVTLSCEQNLNHDAMYWYRQDPGQGLRLIYYSQIVNDFQKGDIAEGYSVSREKKESFPLTVTSAQKNPTAFYLCASSLDRGPSYEQYFGPGTRLTVT.

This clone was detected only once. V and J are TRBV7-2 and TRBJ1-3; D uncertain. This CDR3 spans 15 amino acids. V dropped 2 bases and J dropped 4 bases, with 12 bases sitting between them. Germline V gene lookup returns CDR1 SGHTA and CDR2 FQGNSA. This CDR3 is CASSLFTRIGNTIYF. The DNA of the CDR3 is TGTGCCAGCAGCTTATTCACGAGAATCGGAAACACCATATATTTT.

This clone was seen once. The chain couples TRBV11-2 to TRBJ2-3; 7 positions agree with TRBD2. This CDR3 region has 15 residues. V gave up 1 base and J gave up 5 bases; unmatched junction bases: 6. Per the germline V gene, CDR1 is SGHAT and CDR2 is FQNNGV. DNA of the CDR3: TGTGCCAGCAGCTTAGTCCCGCGGGGGTTAGATACGCAGTATTTT. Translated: CASSLVPRGLDTQYF. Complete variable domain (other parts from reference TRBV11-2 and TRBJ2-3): EAGVAQSPRYKIIEKRQSVAFWCNPISGHATLYWYQQILGQGPKLLIQFQNNGVVDDSQLPKDRFSAERLKGVDSTLKIQPAKLEDSAVYLCASSLVPRGLDTQYFGPGTRLTVL.

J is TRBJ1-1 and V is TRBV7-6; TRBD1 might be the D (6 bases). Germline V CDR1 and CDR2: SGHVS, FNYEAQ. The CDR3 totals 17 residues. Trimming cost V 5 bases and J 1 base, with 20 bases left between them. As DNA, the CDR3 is TGTGCCAGCAGCCGATCTTGGGGGGGCCTAAGGAACACTGAAGCTTTCTTT. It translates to CASSRSWGGLRNTEAFF.

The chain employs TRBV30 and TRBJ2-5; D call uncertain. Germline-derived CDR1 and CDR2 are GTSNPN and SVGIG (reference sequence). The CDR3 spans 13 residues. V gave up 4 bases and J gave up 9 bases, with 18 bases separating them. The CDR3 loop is CAWNPQVGRAQYF. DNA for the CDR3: TGTGCCTGGAACCCTCAAGTGGGTCGGGCCCAGTACTTC. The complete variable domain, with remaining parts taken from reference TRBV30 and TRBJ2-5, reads SQTIHQWPATLVQPVGSPLSLECTVEGTSNPNLYWYRQAAGRGLQLLFYSVGIGQISSEVPQNLSASRPQDRQFILSSKKLLLSDSGFYLCAWNPQVGRAQYFGPGTRLLVL.

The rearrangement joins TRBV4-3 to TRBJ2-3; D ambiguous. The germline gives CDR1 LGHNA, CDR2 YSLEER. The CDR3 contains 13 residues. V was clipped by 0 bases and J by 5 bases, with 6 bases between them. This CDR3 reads CASSQDARDTQYF. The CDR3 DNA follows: TGCGCCAGCAGCCAAGATGCGAGAGATACGCAGTATTTT.